These T cell receptor beta chains were read from a single sample in a study of glioma-infiltrating T cells. MiXCR, applied by TCRdb to the multiplex PCR reads, yields one record per CDR3 protein. This repertoire shows about 380,000 distinct CDR3 sequences, 41% found once; its top ten account for around 12%. The sequenced sample consisted of glioma tissue, nonneoplastic brain tissue, or PBMCs (not recorded which). The receptors derive from a human donor with low-grade glioma or glioblastoma, undergoing nonglioma brain surgery, or in good health (not recorded which). The CDR3 runs from the conserved cysteine through the conserved F or W. The order of the fields is J gene, V gene, clone size, D gene, CDR3 DNA, CDR3 protein. A D gene is named only where the DNA matches it firmly. Expanded clones get a size class; other rows say once, few or many, or leave the size out.

TRBJ1-2,TRBV7-8,NA,NA,TGTGCCAGCAGCCCGACAGTCCTCTATGGCTACGCCTTC,CASSPTVLYGYAF
TRBJ2-6,TRBV7-6,few,NA,TGTGCCAGCAGCTTAGTACGGACAGCTCCCGAGTCTGGGGCCAACGTCCTGACTTTC,CASSLVRTAPESGANVLTF
TRBJ1-4,TRBV2,NA,NA,TGTGCCAGCAGTCCCCCAGGAAGAAAACTGTTTTTT,CASSPPGRKLFF
TRBJ1-6,TRBV20-1,few,TRBD1,TGCAGTGCTAGATTTACGGGACAGGGATTATTGAATTCACCCCTCCACTTT,CSARFTGQGLLNSPLHF
TRBJ2-1,TRBV6-1,once,TRBD2,TGTGCCAGCAGCCTACGATTCCCAGCGGGAGTACATGAGCAGTTCTTC,CASSLRFPAGVHEQFF
TRBJ2-3,TRBV2,few,TRBD1,TGTGCCAGCAATTGGGACAGATTCACAGATACGCAGTATTTT,CASNWDRFTDTQYF
TRBJ2-3,TRBV6-2/TRBV6-3,many,NA,TGTGCCAGCAGTCCTCGGGACCGACGTAAGAGTACAGATACGCAGTATTTT,CASSPRDRRKSTDTQYF
TRBJ1-2,TRBV27,few,TRBD1,TGTGCCAGCAGTCAAACAGGGGGCGGTAACTATGGCTACACCTTC,CASSQTGGGNYGYTF
TRBJ1-1,TRBV6-2/TRBV6-3,many,NA,TGTGCCAGCAGACCAGGGGTCACTGAAGCTTTCTTT,CASRPGVTEAFF
TRBJ1-1,TRBV29-1,NA,NA,TGCAGCGTCGCGGGGCAATACAACACTGAAGCTTTCTTT,CSVAGQYNTEAFF
TRBJ2-3,TRBV9,NA,NA,TGTGCCAGCAGCCCCCAGGTGTCAGATACGCAGTATTTT,CASSPQVSDTQYF
TRBJ2-1,TRBV6-5,NA,NA,TGTGCCAGCGGTTACTCTCAGGCCTACAATGAGCAGTTCTTC,CASGYSQAYNEQFF
TRBJ2-3,TRBV4-2,few,TRBD2,TGTGCCAGCAGCGCCAGACTAGCGGGAGGCTACAACGGTACGCAGTATTTT,CASSARLAGGYNGTQYF
TRBJ2-4,TRBV7-2,NA,TRBD1,TGTGCCAGCAGCGAAGGGGGCGCGGCCAAAAACATTCAGTACTTC,CASSEGGAAKNIQYF
TRBJ2-1,TRBV6-1,NA,TRBD2,TGTGCCAGCACCCCGGGACTAGCGGGTCAAGGCGGGCACAATGAGCAGTTCTTC,CASTPGLAGQGGHNEQFF
TRBJ2-5,TRBV4-2,NA,NA,TGTGCCAGCAGCCAAGAGTCGGTCAGACAAGAGACCCAGTACTTC,CASSQESVRQETQYF
TRBJ1-5,TRBV7-2,NA,NA,TGTGCCAGCAGCAATCCCTCCGGGACCGAAAATCAGCCCCAGCATTTT,CASSNPSGTENQPQHF
TRBJ2-1,TRBV19,NA,TRBD2,TGTGCCAGTAGTTTTACTAGCGGGAGGGCCTCGGATGAGCAGTTCTTC,CASSFTSGRASDEQFF
TRBJ2-1,TRBV27,few,NA,TGCGCCAGCAGTTATGAACCCAAGGGGACCTTACAGTTCTTC,CASSYEPKGTLQFF
TRBJ1-6,TRBV27,many,NA,TGTGCCAGTTCCTCGGTGGGCGGTAATTCACCCCTCCACTTT,CASSSVGGNSPLHF
TRBJ2-5,TRBV4-3,NA,NA,TGCGCCAGCAGCCAAGTTATTTTGGGGGAGACCCAGTACTTC,CASSQVILGETQYF
TRBJ2-3,TRBV7-9,many,NA,TGTGCCAGCAGCTTAGATGGACAGCCTGCCGATACGCAGTATTTT,CASSLDGQPADTQYF
TRBJ1-6,TRBV18,NA,TRBD1,TGTGCCAGCTCACTCGACAGGGACTCACCCCTCCACTTT,CASSLDRDSPLHF
TRBJ1-2,TRBV7-9,few,TRBD1,TGTGCCAGCAGCCCAAACGACAGGGGAAAGGGCTATGGCTACACCTTC,CASSPNDRGKGYGYTF
TRBJ2-7,TRBV9,NA,NA,TGTGCCAGCCTCACGGGAACGGGGGCTTCCTACGAGCAGTACTTC,CASLTGTGASYEQYF
TRBJ2-7,TRBV2,few,TRBD2,TGTGCCAGCACGCGGGAGAGCTACGAGCAGTACTTC,CASTRESYEQYF
TRBJ2-5,TRBV7-2,NA,NA,TGTGCCAGCAGCTTCCCCGCAGCGAGACCCCAAGAGACCCAGTACTTC,CASSFPAARPQETQYF
TRBJ2-7,TRBV25-1,few,TRBD2,TGTGCCAGCGGCCCGACTAGCGGGAGCTCCTACGAGCAGTACTTC,CASGPTSGSSYEQYF
TRBJ2-1,TRBV27,NA,TRBD2,TGTGCCAGCAGTTTCCTAGCGGGATCCTCTAGCAATGAGCAGTTCTTC,CASSFLAGSSSNEQFF
TRBJ2-7,TRBV5-6,NA,TRBD2,TGTGCCAGCACAACTAGCGGCCTCAACGAGCAGTACTTC,CASTTSGLNEQYF
TRBJ1-4,TRBV28,NA,TRBD1,TGTGCCAGCAGTCAAACAACCCTTCAACAGGGGATGAACGAAAAACTGTTTTTT,CASSQTTLQQGMNEKLFF
TRBJ1-3,TRBV7-9,NA,NA,TGTGCCAGCAGCTTCCCTGCCGGGTCCGGAAACACCATATATTTT,CASSFPAGSGNTIYF
TRBJ2-3,TRBV3-1,NA,NA,TGTGCCAGCAGCCAAGGCCGGGCGGTTACGCAGTATTTT,CASSQGRAVTQYF
TRBJ1-6,TRBV4-1,few,NA,TGCGCCAGCAGCCAAGTTCCCAGGGGTAATTCACCCCTCCACTTT,CASSQVPRGNSPLHF
TRBJ2-1,TRBV6-5,NA,NA,TGTGCCTCTACAACGGGGAGGCAGTTCTCCTACAATGAGCAGTTCTTC,CASTTGRQFSYNEQFF
TRBJ1-2,TRBV7-2,many,NA,TGTGCCAGCAGCTTAGCCAGGGGCTATGGCTACACCTTC,CASSLARGYGYTF
TRBJ2-7,TRBV7-2,once,NA,TGTACCAGCAACAATTACAGGAGCTCCTACGAGCAGTACTTC,CTSNNYRSSYEQYF
TRBJ2-4,TRBV7-6,few,NA,TGTGCCAGCAGCTTATTTAGTAGGGAAAGGCAAAACATTCAGTACTTC,CASSLFSRERQNIQYF
TRBJ2-3,TRBV2,NA,NA,TGTGCCAGCAGCGACGATATAGCGTCAGATGCGCAGTATTTT,CASSDDIASDAQYF
TRBJ2-7,TRBV19,NA,TRBD1,TGTGCCAGTAGCCGTGGACAGGGTATCGAGCAGTGCTTC,CASSRGQGIEQCF
TRBJ2-7,TRBV25-1,few,NA,TGTGCCAGCAGAGGGGACACCTTGAGCTCCTACGAGCAGTACTTC,CASRGDTLSSYEQYF
TRBJ2-7,TRBV4-2,few,TRBD2,TGTGCCAGCAGCCAAAGACTAGCGGGAGGCTACGAGCAGTACTTC,CASSQRLAGGYEQYF
TRBJ1-2,TRBV28,NA,NA,TGTGCCAGCAGCTTCAGCGGGACACGGGGCCACACCTTC,CASSFSGTRGHTF
TRBJ2-7,TRBV12-3/TRBV12-4,few,NA,TGTGCCAGCAGTTTCGGCCCGTACGAGCAGTACTTC,CASSFGPYEQYF
TRBJ2-5,TRBV6-5,NA,TRBD2,TGTGCCAGCAGTTACTCGAGGGTAGCGGGAGGGGAGACCCAGTACTTC,CASSYSRVAGGETQYF
TRBJ2-7,TRBV27,NA,NA,TGTGCCAGCAGTCCAGGAGCCCCCTACAAGCAGTACTTC,CASSPGAPYKQYF
TRBJ2-1,TRBV7-2,NA,TRBD1,TGTGCCAGCAGCAAAGGCCCCGGGACAGGGTATGAGCAGTTCTTC,CASSKGPGTGYEQFF
TRBJ1-1,TRBV28,NA,TRBD1,TGTGCCAGCAGTTTATACGGACCCGGACAGGGGAACACTGAAGCTTTCTTT,CASSLYGPGQGNTEAFF
TRBJ1-5,TRBV7-2,NA,NA,TGTGCCAGCAGCCAAGGGACCTTGGCGATCAAGCCCCAGCATTTT,CASSQGTLAIKPQHF